The 25 T cell receptor beta chains reported below all come from one sample, sequenced in a study of post-analysis software for immune sequencing data. General observations from the study: Roughly 5 TRBV segments (TRBV5-6, TRBV5-1 and TRBV20-1 among them) occurred more frequently in patients than in controls.

Unique molecular identifiers were built into the TCR beta cDNA libraries. TCRdb redid the calling of the PCR reads with MiXCR, one entry per CDR3 protein. The sample holds about 210,000 distinct CDR3 sequences, 25% to 35% seen once. The antigens for these receptors are not known. The sample comprised blood. The receptor set was obtained from a girl between 2 and 17 years old with multiple sclerosis.

This clonotype was recorded once. The chain is built from TRBV7-9 and TRBJ2-7; 8 nucleotides align to TRBD2. The V segment lost 6 bases and the J segment 3 bases; nucleotides outside the gene matches: 10. Germline CDR1 and CDR2: SEHNR and FQNEAQ (reference sequence). The CDR3 totals 15 residues. In DNA form, the CDR3 reads TGTGCCAGCAGTCTTGTCCTAGCGGGCCTCTACGAGCAGTACTTC. It specifies CASSLVLAGLYEQYF.

The rearrangement joins TRBV29-1 to TRBJ2-3, with D perhaps matching TRBD2 (6 bases). Per germline, CDR1 SQVTM and CDR2 ANQGSEA. V lost 5 bases, J lost 1 base, and 13 bases lay in between. This CDR3 is built from 14 residues. CDR3 nucleotide sequence: TGCAGCGTTTACTCGGGAGTTGGCACAGATACGCAGTATTTT. It is translated as CSVYSGVGTDTQYF.

This chain joins TRBV19 and TRBJ2-4; TRBD2 matches 9 bases. The junction had 1 base not matched to a gene; V was cut back by 4 bases and J by 6 bases. The CDR3 length is 13 residues. Germline V lookup: CDR1 LNHDA, CDR2 SQIVND (reference sequence). The CDR3 protein is CASSSGRANIQYF. CDR3 sequence (DNA): TGTGCCAGTAGTAGCGGGAGGGCAAACATTCAGTACTTC.

This clonotype was recorded at least ten times. The junction departs from the called germline gene at one end, perhaps through a read error. The chain recombines TRBV3-1 with TRBJ1-1; D unclear. This CDR3 comprises 13 residues. Per the germline V gene, CDR1 is LGHDT and CDR2 is YNNKEL (reference sequence). CDR3 DNA sequence: TGCGCCAGCAGCCAAGGGCTAGGGACTGAAGCTTTCTTT. This encodes CASSQGLGTEAFF.

This rearrangement joins TRBV28 to TRBJ2-3, with TRBD1 identical over 7 bases. Germline loops: CDR1 MDHEN, CDR2 SYDVKM. This CDR3 is built from 14 residues. The junction had 8 bases not matched to a gene; V was cut back by 8 bases and J by 3 bases. CDR3 sequence (DNA): TGTGCCAGCTCACCAAACAGGGGAACAGATACGCAGTATTTT. Protein product: CASSPNRGTDTQYF.

Only a few counts were recorded for this clonotype. Compared with germline, one end of the junction differs, possibly owing to a read error. The chain employs TRBV6-4 and TRBJ1-1; D uncertain. Germline V gives CDR1 MRHNA, CDR2 SNTAGT. The CDR3 is made up of 14 amino acids. Here the CDR3 reads CAGSDGQKNTEAFF. The CDR3 DNA follows: TGTGCCGGCAGTGACGGGCAGAAGAACACTGAAGCTTTCTTT.

This clonotype was counted between two and nine times. This rearrangement joins TRBV20-1 to TRBJ2-7; a weak D match, TRBD1 (8 bases). CDR1 is DFQATT, CDR2 SNEGSKA, per germline (reference sequence). There are 16 residues in the CDR3. Deletions cut 1 base from V and 6 bases from J, with 22 bases between. CDR3 nucleotides: TGCAGTGCTAGAGGGACAGGGTTAACGGGAGGTACCGAGCAGTACTTC. This translates into CSARGTGLTGGTEQYF.

This clonotype came up a few times. Possible read error: a much larger clone is one base away. The chain combines TRBV4-1 with TRBJ2-1; D uncertain. The J call is in doubt because the DNA end fits TRBJ2-7 better. Germline lookup yields CDR1 MGHRA and CDR2 YSYEKL. The length of the CDR3 is 16 residues. The CDR3, as DNA: TGCGCCAGCAGCCAAGTTGACATACTCTCCTACAATGAGCAGTACTTC. Protein sequence: CASSQVDILSYNEQYF.

This clonotype has a handful of counts. The chain carries TRBV20-1 and TRBJ1-1; TRBD1 agrees at 7 bases. This CDR3 is 18 amino acids long. The trim removed 0 bases at V and 2 bases at J, leaving 15 bases unmatched. Germline V gene data show CDR1 as DFQATT and CDR2 as SNEGSKA (reference sequence). CDR3 protein: CSARDPQPKTGTNTEAFF. The CDR3 nucleotides read TGCAGTGCTAGAGATCCCCAACCAAAGACAGGGACCAACACTGAAGCTTTCTTT.

The chain recombines TRBV20-1 with TRBJ2-5; D gene ambiguous. The DNA end is a closer match to TRBJ2-7, so the J assignment may be wrong. CDR3 length equals 11 residues. Germline CDR1 is DFQATT and CDR2 is SNEGSKA (reference sequence). CDR3 region: CSALDGHEQYF. CDR3 sequence (DNA): TGCAGTGCTCTAGATGGACACGAGCAGTACTTC.

This clonotype was counted only a few times. This chain joins TRBV28 and TRBJ2-1; 9 positions agree with TRBD1. The CDR3 runs 13 residues. The V gene's germline CDR1 is MDHEN and CDR2 SYDVKM. V trimming: 7 bases; J trimming: 5 bases; junction bases outside the gene matches: 3. The CDR3 coding sequence is TGTGCCAGCAAGGGACAGGGCAACAATGAGCAGTTCTTC. It codes for CASKGQGNNEQFF.

This clonotype was counted only a few times. The chain couples TRBV5-1 to TRBJ2-5; TRBD2 might be the D (5 bases). Germline values: CDR1 SGHRS, CDR2 YFSETQ. The V end lost 2 bases, the J end lost 7 bases, and 30 bases lay between the germline ends. The CDR3 is 19 amino acids. In DNA, the CDR3 is TGCGCCAGCAGCTTTTTCGAGGGAACCCATTGGAACTATCGGGGGACCCAGTACTTC. It is translated as CASSFFEGTHWNYRGTQYF.

As for this clonotype: The junction departs from germline at one end; a sequencing error may be responsible. V usage is TRBV5-6 and J usage is TRBJ1-5; D is perhaps TRBD1 (6 bases). The CDR3 spans 14 residues. From germline, CDR1 is SGHDT and CDR2 YYEEEE. In DNA form, the CDR3 reads TGTGCCAGCAACTTGACGGGGGGCGACCAGCCCCAGCATTTT. Translated, it gives CASNLTGGDQPQHF.

Many counts were recorded for this clonotype. The rearrangement uses TRBV6-1 and TRBJ2-4; perhaps D is TRBD1 or TRBD2 (6 bases each). There are 15 residues in the CDR3. CDR1 and CDR2 (germline): MNHNS, SASEGT. V was clipped by 1 base and J by 6 bases, with 13 bases between them. The CDR3 coding sequence is TGTGCCAGCAGTGAAGTGGGGGGCGCGGGAAACATTCAGTACTTC. It codes for CASSEVGGAGNIQYF.

This clonotype came up many times. The chain employs TRBV5-1 and TRBJ2-7; perhaps TRBD1 as D (7 bases). The V end lost 3 bases, the J end lost 3 bases, and 19 bases lay between the germline ends. CDR1 SGHRS and CDR2 YFSETQ come from the germline V gene. The CDR3 extends over 16 amino acids. CDR3 residues: CASSSHRGDSFYEQYF. The CDR3 region has the DNA TGCGCCAGCAGCTCACATAGGGGGGACAGTTTCTACGAGCAGTACTTC.

This clonotype was seen ten or more times. The chain carries TRBV7-3 and TRBJ2-7, with D possibly being TRBD2 (5 bases). CDR1 is SGHTA, CDR2 FQGTGA, per germline. The CDR3 covers 14 residues. Deletions cut 5 bases from V and 7 bases from J, with 18 bases between. CDR3 in DNA: TGTGCCAGCAGCCTCGGACTCAGTCTGAGAGAGCAGTACTTC. It is translated as CASSLGLSLREQYF.

The rearrangement joins TRBV7-2 to TRBJ2-5; TRBD2 aligns across 10 bases. The J call may be wrong; the DNA end is better matched by TRBJ2-7. CDR3 length: 16 residues. Germline assignment: CDR1 SGHTA and CDR2 FQGNSA. This CDR3 is CASSLSGGALGYEQYF. DNA of the CDR3: TGTGCCAGCAGCTTAAGCGGGGGGGCCTTAGGTTACGAGCAGTACTTC.

At least ten counts were recorded for this clonotype. V and J are TRBV6-2 or TRBV6-3 and TRBJ2-7, with 7 bases that match TRBD2. V lost 2 bases to trimming and J lost 4 bases; unmatched junction nucleotides: 8. The V gene's germline CDR1 is MNHEY and CDR2 SVGEGT. The CDR3 spans 15 residues. As DNA, the CDR3 is TGTGCCAGCAGTTACCGAACGAGCGGGATATACGAGCAGTACTTC. It is translated as CASSYRTSGIYEQYF.

This clonotype showed up just a few times. The chain uses TRBV20-1 and TRBJ2-1; no firm D call. The CDR3 totals 13 residues. The V gene's germline CDR1 is DFQATT and CDR2 SNEGSKA (reference sequence). V was trimmed by 6 bases and J by 0 bases, leaving 9 bases between them. The chain's CDR3 is CSARRSSYNEQFF. The CDR3 DNA is TGCAGTGCCCGGCGGAGCTCCTACAATGAGCAGTTCTTC.

This clonotype was counted ten times or more. The chain links TRBV10-1 to TRBJ1-1; D might be TRBD1 (5 bases). Germline V gene sequence: CDR1 WNHNN, CDR2 SYGVQD (reference sequence). Trimming removed 4 bases at V and 4 bases at J, with 10 bases between. The CDR3 runs to 13 residues. Written as DNA, the CDR3 is TGCGCCAGCAGTGGACAGTTGGGCACTGAAGCTTTCTTT. As protein: CASSGQLGTEAFF.

This clonotype was seen repeatedly, ten times or more. V is TRBV4-1 and J is TRBJ2-3; maybe TRBD2 (6 bases). CDR3 length equals 14 residues. Germline CDR1 and CDR2: MGHRA and YSYEKL. Trimming shortened V by 1 base and J by 2 bases, and 7 bases separated the two germline ends. DNA for the CDR3: TGCGCCAGCAGCCAAGCGGGAGCCACAGATACGCAGTATTTT. Translating gives CASSQAGATDTQYF.

As for this clonotype: The junction shows a germline mismatch at one end, possibly a read error. The chain employs TRBV20-1 and TRBJ2-4, with TRBD2 matching over 8 bases. The CDR3 is 11 amino acids. Looked up from germline, CDR1 is DFQATT and CDR2 is SNEGSKA (reference sequence). CDR3 sequence: CSATSGPSQHF. CDR3 nucleotide sequence: TGCAGTGCCACTAGCGGTCCATCTCAGCACTTC.

Of note for this clonotype: A much more abundant neighbour one base away suggests this may be a read error. The genes are TRBV6-5 and TRBJ1-4, with D uncertain. From germline, CDR1 is MNHEY and CDR2 SVGAGI. CDR3 size: 16 residues. The CDR3: CASRAISTRANGKLFF. In nucleotides, the CDR3 is TGTGCCAGCAGAGCCATCTCCACACGGGCTAATGGAAAACTGTTTTTT.

This clonotype was counted at least ten times. V gene TRBV20-1 combines with J gene TRBJ2-3; TRBD2 aligns across 8 bases. Germline V gives CDR1 DFQATT, CDR2 SNEGSKA (reference sequence). This CDR3 spans 15 amino acids. The V and J ends lost 6 bases and 3 bases, in that order; junction bases with no gene match: 11. Here the CDR3 DNA reads TGCAGTGCCCCCCCTCGCGGGAGGTCAACAGATACGCAGTATTTT. This translates into CSAPPRGRSTDTQYF.

V and J are TRBV28 and TRBJ1-2; 7 bases align to TRBD1. Germline lookup yields CDR1 MDHEN and CDR2 SYDVKM. The V gene end was trimmed by 5 bases and the J gene end by 5 bases; junction bases not matched to a gene: 8. The CDR3 sequence is 14 residues long. CDR3 loop: CASSRSGTDYGYTF. CDR3 sequence (DNA): TGTGCCAGCAGTCGCTCCGGGACAGATTATGGCTACACCTTC.